This TCR beta chain was profiled in a study of blood T cell repertoires in COVID-19 (dated by TCRdb to the early 2020s). Background on the whole study: Samples from collaborators originated in the United States, Italy and Spain and spanned both the acute and convalescent phases of COVID-19. The sample metadata nearly always contained a de-identified subject ID, COVID-19 status, age in years and sex. Samples came from the ongoing ImmuneRACE study (first 160 participants) plus 1,254 subjects from 6 global collaborators. Where available, HLA class I and class II types were taken from metadata supplied by the sample provider and were not determined by assay-based typing. Subjects who had been exposed to COVID-19, were actively infected with it, or had recovered from it provided the deeply sampled blood TCRbeta repertoires that made up the dataset. The repertoires were released in a freely available public database intended as a resource for research on the immune response to SARS-CoV-2. The material from the prospective study consisted of cDNA or gDNA derived from T cells, B-cell-depleted T cells, or PBMCs.

Worth noting for this clone: Its target antigen remains unknown. Per-nucleotide qualities are absent, and no much larger clonotype sits a single base away.

The germline V end is reduced by 5 bases and the J end by 6 bases; junction bases left unmatched: 7. Reading the germline V gene gives CDR1 KGHSH and CDR2 LQKENI. Including the terminal cysteine and phenylalanine, the CDR3 comprises 15 residues. The CDR3 DNA has 45 bases and is translated from base 1. The collaborating institutions used their own protocols to collect whole blood in K2EDTA tubes. For TCRbeta analysis, collaborators shipped samples as frozen whole blood, isolated PBMCs, or DNA extracted from either of those sample types. Study-level results and caveats: The amount of clinical and demographic metadata varied by source and participant and was provided uncurated.

TCRbeta CDR3 regions were amplified from genomic DNA by means of the immunoSEQ Assay, a bias-controlled multiplex PCR. Turning to the authors' computational methods: Within the assay, amplification of reference gene primers was used to estimate how many nucleated cells each sample contained. To quantify the absolute abundance of each unique TCRbeta CDR3 rearrangement, sequence reads were collapsed and filtered. For each sample, productive Simpson clonality was calculated as the square root of Simpson's diversity index over productive rearrangements. Drawn from immuneACCESS, this table holds only the in-frame rearrangements with V and J called that TCRdb kept. Clones are partly lost; checked studies trace under half to an unresolved V gene and leave the rest unexplained. V and J calls and clone size are as listed in that table; D and trimming were resolved from the DNA. Here the sample has about 240,000 clones; roughly 81% occur a single time. The top ten hold 4% of the sample.

Rearrangement joined TRBV18 to TRBJ2-1; TRBD1 fits 10 bases in the junction. The sequence was collected from a man aged 50 to 60 with acute or convalescent COVID-19. What was sequenced was peripheral blood. This receptor carries the CDR3 CASSLGQGDFNEQFF. The DNA is TGTGCCAGCTCATTAGGACAGGGGGATTTCAATGAGCAGTTCTTC.